This TCR beta chain is drawn from a study of blood T cells in healthy people across ages. About the study: Capturing about one barcoded beta molecule per two T cells was achieved by template switching.

A remark on this clonotype: The antigen is unknown.

Overall study results and limits: A strong correlation between TCR beta diversity and naive T cell percentage was seen.

Unmatched junction bases numbered 9, after V lost 4 bases and J lost 9 bases. In germline, CDR1 is PRHDT, CDR2 FYEKMQ (reference sequence). The CDR3 extends over 14 amino acids. The second PCR ran about 6 to 11 cycles with a sample-barcoded 5' primer and J-beta primers. Each CDR3 protein gets one entry after TCRdb re-called the 5' RACE reads with MiXCR. The sample contains around 1,000,000 distinct CDR3 sequences, roughly two fifths of which appear only once. The sequenced sample consisted of blood. This sequence was found in a young man in good health. The chain carries TRBV13 and TRBJ2-1; 7 bases fit TRBD1. In nucleotides, the CDR3 is TGTGCCAGCAGCTACTCCCCAGGGGGTTTTGAGCAGTTCTTC. It specifies CASSYSPGGFEQFF.